This passage covers 14 T cell receptor beta chains from one sample sequenced in a study of blood T cell repertoires in COVID-19. Libraries were prepared by immunoSEQ multiplex PCR; TCRdb keeps only in-frame clonotypes and omits some of them. This repertoire shows tens of thousands of clones, under 90% found once; its top ten account for approximately 14%. Sequencing was performed on peripheral blood. The receptors derive from a human donor in a cohort sampled during active COVID-19.

This chain connects TRBV6-5 to TRBJ1-1, with D perhaps matching TRBD1 (5 bases). Between the trimmed V and J ends, which lost 8 bases and 1 base, there was a span of 5 bases. Germline V gives CDR1 MNHEY, CDR2 SVGAGI. The CDR3 loop spans 11 amino acids. The CDR3 DNA sequence: TGTGCCAGCCAGGGGAACACTGAAGCTTTCTTT. Translated, it gives CASQGNTEAFF.

This clone came up a few times. The CDR3 DNA reads as TGTGCCAGCAGTCCAACAGGGTGGGGTAATTCACCCCTCCACTTT. It is translated as CASSPTGWGNSPLHF. This chain joins TRBV28 and TRBJ1-6; tentative D call: TRBD1 (6 bases). Germline assignment: CDR1 MDHEN and CDR2 SYDVKM. This CDR3 is built from 15 residues. V was shortened by 5 bases and J by 6 bases, with 14 bases between the two germline ends. Based on the CDR3 plus reference TRBV28 and TRBJ1-6, the full variable domain is DVKVTQSSRYLVKRTGEKVFLECVQDMDHENMFWYRQDPGLGLRLIYFSYDVKMKEKGDIPEGYSVSREKKERFSLILESASTNQTSMYLCASSPTGWGNSPLHFGNGTRLTVT.

CDR3 region: CASSLGQGTDTQYF. Here the CDR3 DNA reads TGTGCCAGCAGCCTAGGACAGGGCACAGATACGCAGTATTTT. V usage is TRBV3-1 (or the pseudogene TRBV3-2) and J usage is TRBJ2-3; 7 bases match TRBD1. This CDR3 has 14 residues. Trimming took 4 bases from V and 1 from J; bases not matched to a gene: 2. Looked up from germline, CDR1 is LGHDT and CDR2 is YNNKEL (reference sequence).

This clone was seen a single time. The chain carries TRBV10-3 and TRBJ1-1; no definite D call. The V end was cut by 3 bases, the J end by 7 bases, with 9 bases between. Germline assignment: CDR1 ENHRY and CDR2 SYGVKD. This CDR3 contains 12 residues. CDR3 coding DNA: TGTGCCATCAGTGAAAGTCTAGGTGAAGCTTTCTTT. Protein: CAISESLGEAFF.

The chain combines TRBV5-1 with TRBJ2-5; a possible D gene is TRBD1 (5 bases). CDR1 SGHRS and CDR2 YFSETQ come from the germline V gene. The V end lost 2 bases, the J end lost 1 base, and 9 bases lay between the germline ends. The CDR3 covers 14 residues. The chain's CDR3 is CASSFGASQETQYF. In DNA form, the CDR3 reads TGCGCCAGCAGCTTTGGGGCATCCCAAGAGACCCAGTACTTC.

The rearrangement joins TRBV9 to TRBJ2-2, with 10 bases aligning to TRBD2. CDR3 length: 15 amino acids. CDR1 is SGDLS and CDR2 is YYNGEE in the germline V gene. With V trimmed by 3 bases and J by 5 bases, 4 bases remained unmatched. CDR3 amino acids: CASSASGGATGELFF. CDR3 in DNA: TGTGCCAGCAGCGCCAGCGGGGGGGCTACCGGGGAGCTGTTTTTT.

The rearrangement joins TRBV10-3 to TRBJ1-2, with a weak D call TRBD1 (5 bases). V was cut by 4 bases and J by 4 bases, with 19 bases left in between. This CDR3 region has 16 residues. The germline CDR1 and CDR2 sequences are ENHRY and SYGVKD. The DNA of the CDR3 is TGTGCCATCAGTGGCGGCAGGGTCCCACCCATCTATGGCTACACCTTC. Translation: CAISGGRVPPIYGYTF.

This clone was counted a single time. This chain uses TRBV3-1 (or the pseudogene TRBV3-2) with TRBJ1-3; D gene uncertain. Germline CDR1 is LGHDT and CDR2 is YNNKEL (reference sequence). Trimming removed 1 base from V and 4 bases from J, with 5 bases in between. The CDR3 extends over 13 amino acids. The CDR3 here is CASSQGGGNTIYF. The CDR3 DNA is TGTGCCAGCAGCCAAGGAGGCGGAAACACCATATATTTT.

CDR3 region: CASSLQGNTEAFF. In DNA, the CDR3 is TGTGCCAGCAGCTTACAGGGAAACACTGAAGCTTTCTTT. The chain uses TRBV11-2 and TRBJ1-1; TRBD1 might be the D (5 bases). Germline V lookup: CDR1 SGHAT, CDR2 FQNNGV. This CDR3 is 13 amino acids long. V gave up 2 bases and J gave up 2 bases, with 6 bases separating them.

V and J are TRBV28 and TRBJ1-2, with TRBD1 matching 7 bases. The trim removed 2 bases at V and 5 bases at J, leaving 11 bases unmatched. This CDR3 is built from 16 residues. Germline V gives CDR1 MDHEN, CDR2 SYDVKM. DNA of the CDR3: TGTGCCAGCAGTTTAGCTTCCCCGGACAGGCTTTATGGCTACACCTTC. Protein: CASSLASPDRLYGYTF.

The CDR3 DNA sequence: TGCAGTGCTAGTGGAGCGGGGTCGGATGAAAAACTGTTTTTT. Amino acids: CSASGAGSDEKLFF. The chain links TRBV20-1 to TRBJ1-4; the D is unclear. The V gene lost 3 bases and the J gene lost 6 bases, with 14 bases spanning the gap. The germline CDR1 and CDR2 sequences are DFQATT and SNEGSKA (reference sequence). This CDR3 comprises 14 residues.

This chain connects TRBV19 to TRBJ2-3; TRBD2 is a possible D gene (6 bases). V gave up 5 bases and J gave up 1 base, with 13 bases separating them. Germline assignment: CDR1 LNHDA and CDR2 SQIVND (reference sequence). There are 15 residues in the CDR3. CDR3 nucleotide sequence: TGTGCCAGTAGTGCAGTCGGGGGAGGCACAGATACGCAGTATTTT. Its translation is CASSAVGGGTDTQYF.

The genes are TRBV2 and TRBJ2-1; 10 bases map to TRBD2. CDR1 SNHLY and CDR2 FYNNEI come from the germline V gene. This CDR3 has 13 residues. The junction had 4 bases not matched to a gene; V was cut back by 8 bases and J by 6 bases. The CDR3 spells CASQLAGSNEQFF. The CDR3 nucleotides read TGTGCCAGCCAACTAGCGGGGTCCAATGAGCAGTTCTTC.

V gene TRBV2 combines with J gene TRBJ2-3, with 9 bases aligning to TRBD1. CDR1 is SNHLY and CDR2 is FYNNEI in the germline V gene. With V trimmed by 4 bases and J by 0 bases, 2 bases remained unmatched. The CDR3 contains 15 residues. The CDR3 coding sequence is TGTGCCAGCAGTGTTGGGACAGGGAGCACAGATACGCAGTATTTT. Protein product: CASSVGTGSTDTQYF.